The rows below give T cell receptor beta chains drawn from one sample of a study of blood T cell repertoires in COVID-19. Measured with immunoSEQ multiplex PCR; TCRdb has only the in-frame clones, and not every one. Of some 270,000 clones listed, roughly 89% are singletons. Sequencing was performed on peripheral blood. All receptors derive from a man in his thirties or forties with acute or convalescent COVID-19. CDR3s include the opening cysteine and the closing phenylalanine or tryptophan. D genes are given only for firm matches. Some rows mark clone size as missing; the rest say once, few, many or name a class of expanded clone.

j_call v_call clone_size cdr3_length d_call cdr3_nt cdr3_aa
TRBJ1-1 TRBV7-9 few 16 . TGTGCCAGCAGCTTAGAAGAAAGAGGGATGAACACTGAAGCTTTCTTT CASSLEERGMNTEAFF
TRBJ2-6 TRBV6-5 . 15 . TGTGCCAGCAGGGCTACTAGCTCTGGGGCCAACGTCCTGACTTTC CASRATSSGANVLTF
TRBJ2-2 TRBV7-3 once 14 . TGTGCCAGCAGCTTAAGTAGAGTTGGCGGGGAGCTGTTTTTT CASSLSRVGGELFF
TRBJ1-2 TRBV27 . 13 . TGTGCCAGCAGTCCGACAGATAACTATGGCTACACCTTC CASSPTDNYGYTF
TRBJ1-6 TRBV5-8 . 15 . TGTGCCAGCAGCTTATTCCGGAGAGTTAATTCACCCCTCCACTTT CASSLFRRVNSPLHF
TRBJ1-2 TRBV6-1 . 12 . TGTGCCAGCAGTGAGGCGGTATATGGCTACACCTTC CASSEAVYGYTF
TRBJ2-2 TRBV9 . 14 . TGTGCCAGCAGTCTTATCTCGAACACCGGGGAGCTGTTTTTT CASSLISNTGELFF
TRBJ1-1 TRBV7-6 . 13 . TGTGCCAGCAGCTTAGTTAGGAACGGGGAAGCTTTCTTT CASSLVRNGEAFF
TRBJ2-3 TRBV11-2 once 15 . TGTGCCAGCAGCTTAGTTATCTCTAGCACAGATACGCAGTATTTT CASSLVISSTDTQYF
TRBJ1-6 TRBV7-8 . 16 TRBD1 TGTGCCAGCAGCTTCGGGACAGTCTCCTATAATTCACCCCTCCACTTT CASSFGTVSYNSPLHF
TRBJ1-1 TRBV11-2 . 13 . TGTGCCAGCAGCTGGCAACCGAACACTGAAGCTTTCTTT CASSWQPNTEAFF
TRBJ2-3 TRBV3-1/TRBV3-2 . 13 . TGTGCCAGCAGTCGCAGCGACCTAGATACGCAGTATTTT CASSRSDLDTQYF
TRBJ2-2 TRBV10-3 . 21 TRBD2 TGTGCCATCAGTGAGTCGCCTAGCGGGAAAAGATTTAACGCGAACACCGGGGAGCTGTTTTTT CAISESPSGKRFNANTGELFF
TRBJ1-2 TRBV29-1 . 12 TRBD1 TGCAGCGTTGTCAGAGGGACAGGCGGCTACACCTTC CSVVRGTGGYTF
TRBJ2-7 TRBV24-1 . 15 TRBD2 TGTGCCACCGGGACTACCAAATCGGGCTCCTACGAGCAGTACTTC CATGTTKSGSYEQYF
TRBJ2-5 TRBV7-3 . 14 . TGTGCCAGCAGCCCGCAGGGTTTGCGTGAGACCCAGTACTTC CASSPQGLRETQYF
TRBJ1-2 TRBV19 once 12 . TGTGCCAGTAGTTCACAGGGAGCTGGCTACACCTTC CASSSQGAGYTF
TRBJ1-1 TRBV19 . 13 . TGTGCCAGTCTCCCGGGGATGGGTACTGAAGCTTTCTTT CASLPGMGTEAFF
TRBJ2-1 TRBV4-1 . 17 TRBD2 TGCGCCAGCAGCCAAGACCTTAGCGGGGGGGCCTACAATGAGCAGTTCTTC CASSQDLSGGAYNEQFF
TRBJ2-1 TRBV29-1 . 13 TRBD1 TGCAGCGGTCGGGACAGGGACTACAATGAGCAGTTCTTC CSGRDRDYNEQFF
TRBJ2-6 TRBV13 once 16 TRBD1 TGTGCCAGCAGCGGACGGGGACAGGGGCCAACCAACGTCCTGACTTTC CASSGRGQGPTNVLTF
TRBJ2-7 TRBV6-5 . 13 TRBD2 TGTGCCAGCAGCAAAGCGGGAGGCCGGGAGCAGTACTTC CASSKAGGREQYF
TRBJ2-7 TRBV5-4 once 12 TRBD2 TGTGCCAGCAGCAGCGGGGCCTACGAGCAGTACTTC CASSSGAYEQYF
TRBJ2-5 TRBV9 . 15 TRBD2 TGTGCCAGCAGCGTTAGCGGGAGGGCATCGGAGACCCAGTACTTC CASSVSGRASETQYF
TRBJ2-7 TRBV6-5 . 14 TRBD1 TGTGCCAGCAGGAGACAGGGGGCTTGGGGGGAGCAGTACTTC CASRRQGAWGEQYF
TRBJ2-3 TRBV9 . 14 TRBD1 TGTGCCAGCAGCGTAGAGGGGGCCGATTATACGCAGTATTTT CASSVEGADYTQYF
TRBJ2-3 TRBV28 . 13 . TGTGCCAGCAGTTACAGGGCTGCGGATACGCAGTATTTT CASSYRAADTQYF